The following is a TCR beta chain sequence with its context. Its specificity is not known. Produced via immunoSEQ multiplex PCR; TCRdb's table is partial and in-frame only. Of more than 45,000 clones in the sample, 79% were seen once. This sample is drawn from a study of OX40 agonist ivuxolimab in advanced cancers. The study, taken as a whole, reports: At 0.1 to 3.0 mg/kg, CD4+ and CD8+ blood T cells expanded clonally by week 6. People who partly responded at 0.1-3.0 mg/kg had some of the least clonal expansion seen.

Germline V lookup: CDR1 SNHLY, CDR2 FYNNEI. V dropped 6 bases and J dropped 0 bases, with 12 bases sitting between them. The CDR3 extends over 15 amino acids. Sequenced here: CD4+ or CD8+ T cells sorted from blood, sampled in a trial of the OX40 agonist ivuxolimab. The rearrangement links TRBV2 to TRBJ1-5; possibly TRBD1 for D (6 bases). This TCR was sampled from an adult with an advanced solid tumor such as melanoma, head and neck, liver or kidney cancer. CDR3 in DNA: TGTGCCAGCAGAGGGACATTTGATAGCAATCAGCCCCAGCATTTT. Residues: CASRGTFDSNQPQHF.